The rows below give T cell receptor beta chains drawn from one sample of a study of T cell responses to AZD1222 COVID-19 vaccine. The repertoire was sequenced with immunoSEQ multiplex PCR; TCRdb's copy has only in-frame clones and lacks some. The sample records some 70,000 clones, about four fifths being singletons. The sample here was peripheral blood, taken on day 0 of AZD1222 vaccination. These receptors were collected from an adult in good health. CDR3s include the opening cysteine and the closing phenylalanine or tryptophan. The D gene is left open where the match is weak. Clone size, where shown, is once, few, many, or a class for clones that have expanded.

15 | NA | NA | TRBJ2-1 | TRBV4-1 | TGCGCCAGCAGCCAACCACAGGGACAAGGCAATGAGCAGTTCTTC | CASSQPQGQGNEQFF
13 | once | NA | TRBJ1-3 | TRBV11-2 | TGTGCCAGCAGCGATCGGCCTGGAAACACCATATATTTT | CASSDRPGNTIYF
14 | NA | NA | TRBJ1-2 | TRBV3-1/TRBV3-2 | TGTGCCAGCAGCCCCTTTGGGACTTTGTCGGGCTACACCTTC | CASSPFGTLSGYTF
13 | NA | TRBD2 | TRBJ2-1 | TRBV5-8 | TGTGCCAGCCCTACTAGCGGGGTTAGTGAGCAGTTCTTC | CASPTSGVSEQFF
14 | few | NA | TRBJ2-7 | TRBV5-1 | TGCGCCAGCAGTCCGGGCGGGGTTACCTACGAGCAGTACTTC | CASSPGGVTYEQYF
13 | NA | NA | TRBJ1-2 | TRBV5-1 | TGCGCCAGCAGCTTGGAAGGGTTAGATGGCTACACCTTC | CASSLEGLDGYTF
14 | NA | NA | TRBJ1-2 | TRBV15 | TGTGCCACCAGTTCCCAGGGGCCTAACTATGGCTACACCTTC | CATSSQGPNYGYTF
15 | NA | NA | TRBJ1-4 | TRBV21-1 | TGTGCCAGCAGCAAGAAGGCAGGGGGCTATGAAAAACTGTTTTTT | CASSKKAGGYEKLFF
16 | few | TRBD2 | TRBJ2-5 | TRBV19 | TGTGCCAGTAGTATTGATCGTCTAGCGGGGAAAGAGACCCAGTACTTC | CASSIDRLAGKETQYF
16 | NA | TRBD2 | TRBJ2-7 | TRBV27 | TGTGCCAGCAGTTTATACTCTAGCGGGGGGGCCTGGGAGCAGTACTTC | CASSLYSSGGAWEQYF
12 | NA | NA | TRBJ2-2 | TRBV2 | TGTGCCAGCAGGTGGGGCACCGGGGAGCTGTTTTTT | CASRWGTGELFF
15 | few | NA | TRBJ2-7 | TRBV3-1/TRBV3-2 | TGTGCCAGCAGCCAAGGAGGGGGACTATCCTACGAGCAGTACTTC | CASSQGGGLSYEQYF
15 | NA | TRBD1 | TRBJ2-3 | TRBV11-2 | TGTGCCAGCAGCCGTGGGACAGTCTCCCTGGATACGCAGTATTTT | CASSRGTVSLDTQYF
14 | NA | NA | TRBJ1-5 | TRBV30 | TGTGCCTGGAGTGTACCCGGCGAAAATCAGCCCCAGCATTTT | CAWSVPGENQPQHF
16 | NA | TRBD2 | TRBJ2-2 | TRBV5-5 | TGTGCCAGCAGGCCTAACTCGGGACTACTCACCGGGGAGCTGTTTTTT | CASRPNSGLLTGELFF
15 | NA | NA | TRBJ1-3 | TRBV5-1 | TGCGCCAGCAGCTTCCAGGGACCTTCTGGAAACACCATATATTTT | CASSFQGPSGNTIYF
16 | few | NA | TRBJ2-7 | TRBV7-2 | TGTGCCAGCAGCTTATCGGACCCGGACTCCTTCCATCGGAGGTACTTC | CASSLSDPDSFHRRYF
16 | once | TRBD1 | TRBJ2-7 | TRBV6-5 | TGTGCCAGCAGTTACGGCCCAGGGGGCCTTTCCTACGAGCAGTACTTC | CASSYGPGGLSYEQYF
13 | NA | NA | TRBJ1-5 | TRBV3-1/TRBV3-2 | TGTGCCAGCAGCCCTCCGGGCGATCAGCCCCAGCATTTT | CASSPPGDQPQHF
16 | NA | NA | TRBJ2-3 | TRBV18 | TGTGCCAGCTCACCCTGGGACACCCTTAGTACAGATACGCAGTATTTT | CASSPWDTLSTDTQYF
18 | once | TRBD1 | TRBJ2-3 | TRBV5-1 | TGCGCCAGCAGCTTGGTGGGGACAGGGGGCCTTAGCACAGATACGCAGTATTTT | CASSLVGTGGLSTDTQYF
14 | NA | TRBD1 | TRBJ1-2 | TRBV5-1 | TGCGCCAGCAGCTTGGAGGGGACAGCAAATGGCTACACCTTC | CASSLEGTANGYTF
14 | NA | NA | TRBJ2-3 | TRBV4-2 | TGTGCCAGCAGCCAAGTGGGCAGACCAGATACGCAGTATTTT | CASSQVGRPDTQYF
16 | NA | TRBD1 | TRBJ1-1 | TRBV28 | TGTGCCAGCGACGAGACCGGGACAGGTTGGTCCACTGAAGCTTTCTTT | CASDETGTGWSTEAFF
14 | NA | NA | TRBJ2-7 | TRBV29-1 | TGCAGCGTTGAAATCGGGGGTATTGGTCATGGGCAGTACTTC | CSVEIGGIGHGQYF
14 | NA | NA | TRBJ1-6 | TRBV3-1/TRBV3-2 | TGTGCCAGCAGCCAAGTTCTTGGGACCGGAGCCCTCCACTTT | CASSQVLGTGALHF
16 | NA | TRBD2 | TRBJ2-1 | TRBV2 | TGTGCCAGCAGTGGGACTAGCGGGGGGCTTTTGAATGAGCAGTTCTTC | CASSGTSGGLLNEQFF
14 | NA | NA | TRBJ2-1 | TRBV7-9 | TGTGCCAGCAGCTCCAGGGTAACCTACAATGAGCAGTTCTTC | CASSSRVTYNEQFF
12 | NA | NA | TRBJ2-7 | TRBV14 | TGTGCCAGCAGGGGCAGTTCCTACGAGCAGTACTTC | CASRGSSYEQYF
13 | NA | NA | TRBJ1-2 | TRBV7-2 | TGTGCCAGCAGCCCAGCGGTAGGCTCTGGCTACACCTTC | CASSPAVGSGYTF
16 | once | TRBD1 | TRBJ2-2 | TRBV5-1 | TGCGCCAGCAGCTTGACGGACAGGGCCGACACCGGGGAGCTGTTTTTT | CASSLTDRADTGELFF
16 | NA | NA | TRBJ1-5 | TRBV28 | TGTGCCAGCAGTTCGGCCGGGGGGTATAGCAATCAGCCCCAGCATTTT | CASSSAGGYSNQPQHF
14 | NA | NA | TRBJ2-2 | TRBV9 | TGTGCCAGCAGCGTAGGGACAAACACCGGGGAGCTGTTTTTT | CASSVGTNTGELFF
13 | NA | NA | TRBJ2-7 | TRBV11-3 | TGTGCCAGCAGCAGGGACTCTCCGTACGAGCAGTACTTC | CASSRDSPYEQYF
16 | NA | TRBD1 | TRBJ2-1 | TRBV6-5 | TGTGCCAGCAGTTACTCAGGGGGCAGGGGTAGCGATGAGCAGTTCTTC | CASSYSGGRGSDEQFF
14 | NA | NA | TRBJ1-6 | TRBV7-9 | TGTGCCAGCAGCCCCATAGGTTATAATTCACCCCTCCACTTT | CASSPIGYNSPLHF
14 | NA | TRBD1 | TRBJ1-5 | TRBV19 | TGTGCCAGTAGTTCGGACAGGAAGAATCAGCCCCAGCATTTT | CASSSDRKNQPQHF
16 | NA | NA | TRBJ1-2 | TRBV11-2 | TGTGCCAGCAGCCCGAGGGCAGACCGAACCAACTATGGCTACACCTTC | CASSPRADRTNYGYTF
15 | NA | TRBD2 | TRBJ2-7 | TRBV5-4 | TGTGCCAGCAGCTACGGGACTACAGACGTCGACGAGCAGTACTTC | CASSYGTTDVDEQYF
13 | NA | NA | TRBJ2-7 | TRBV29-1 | TGCAGCGTTGAAAAGACAGGGGAGGGCGAGCAGTACTTC | CSVEKTGEGEQYF
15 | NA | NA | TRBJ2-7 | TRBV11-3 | TGTGCCAGCAGCTTAGTGTTTTCAACACCCTACGAGCAGTACTTC | CASSLVFSTPYEQYF
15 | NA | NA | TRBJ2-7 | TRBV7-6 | TGTGCCAGCAGCTCTGGGGGGGCGGTCTCCTACGAGCAGTACTTC | CASSSGGAVSYEQYF
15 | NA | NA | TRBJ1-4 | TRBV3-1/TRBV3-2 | TGTGCCAGCAGCCTAAGAGGAAGGAGTCGAGAAAAACTGTTTTTT | CASSLRGRSREKLFF
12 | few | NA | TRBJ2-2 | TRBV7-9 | TGTGCCAGCAGCTTGGGAACCGGGGAGCTGTTTTTT | CASSLGTGELFF
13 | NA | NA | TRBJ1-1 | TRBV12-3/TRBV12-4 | TGTGCCAGCAGTTTTATTTCTCCCCCTGAAGCTTTCTTT | CASSFISPPEAFF
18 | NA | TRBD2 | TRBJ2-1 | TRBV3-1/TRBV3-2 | TGTGCCAGCAGCCAAGGATTACTAGCGGGGGGGATTGTCAATGAGCAGTTCTTC | CASSQGLLAGGIVNEQFF
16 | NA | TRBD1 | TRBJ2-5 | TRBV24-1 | TGTGCCACCAGTGATTTGACCGGGACAGCTGAAGAGACCCAGTACTTC | CATSDLTGTAEETQYF
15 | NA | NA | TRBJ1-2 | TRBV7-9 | TGTGCCAGCAGCCCGTACAGGGAGGCTAACTATGGCTACACCTTC | CASSPYREANYGYTF
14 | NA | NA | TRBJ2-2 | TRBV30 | TGTGCCTGGAACCAGGACAGCAACACCGGGGAGCTGTTTTTT | CAWNQDSNTGELFF
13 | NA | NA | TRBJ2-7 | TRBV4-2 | TGTGCCAGCAGCCCCCTGGGGTCCCACGAGCAGTACTTC | CASSPLGSHEQYF
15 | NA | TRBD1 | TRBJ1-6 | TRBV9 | TGTGCCAGCAGCGTAGGGGACAGCTATAATTCACCCCTCCACTTT | CASSVGDSYNSPLHF
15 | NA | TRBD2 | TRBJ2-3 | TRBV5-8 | TGTGCCAGCAGCTTTGGGACTAACCTCCGGGATACGCAGTATTTT | CASSFGTNLRDTQYF